Shown below are 26 T cell receptor beta chains from a single sample sequenced in a study of blood T cell repertoires in COVID-19. Data came from immunoSEQ multiplex PCR; TCRdb stores just in-frame clones and leaves some out. The data hold some 350,000 clones, with about 90% observed a single time. Input material: PBMCs or T cells enriched from blood (not recorded which). All receptors derive from a woman in her twenties or thirties who had recovered from COVID-19.

The chain couples TRBV19 to TRBJ1-6, with D uncertain. This CDR3 has 15 amino acids. With 3 bases removed from V and 5 bases from J, the gap between germline ends came to 11 bases. Per the germline V gene, CDR1 is LNHDA and CDR2 is SQIVND (reference sequence). DNA of the CDR3: TGTGCCAGTAGTATCTACGCCCGAGATAATTCACCCCTCCACTTT. This gives the protein CASSIYARDNSPLHF.

The genes are TRBV6-1 and TRBJ1-2; 9 positions agree with TRBD1. The V segment lost 3 bases and the J segment 2 bases; nucleotides outside the gene matches: 4. Germline V gene lookup returns CDR1 MNHNS and CDR2 SASEGT. The CDR3 covers 15 residues. The CDR3 sequence is CASSEDRGQNYGYTF. The CDR3 coding sequence is TGTGCCAGCAGTGAGGACAGGGGACAAAACTATGGCTACACCTTC.

The chain carries TRBV4-2 and TRBJ1-5, with a possible D match to TRBD1 (6 bases). The ends were cut back, 3 bases at V and 7 bases at J, with 10 bases in the middle. Germline V gene data show CDR1 as LGHNA and CDR2 as YNFKEQ. The CDR3 contains 13 residues. As DNA, the CDR3 is TGTGCCAGCAGCCAGGGGGCTGGGCAGCCCCAGCATTTT. It encodes CASSQGAGQPQHF.

This rearrangement joins TRBV7-9 to TRBJ2-3; 14 bases agree with TRBD2. This CDR3 has 16 amino acids. J was trimmed by 3 bases and V by 5 bases; bases with no gene match: 4. Germline assignment: CDR1 SEHNR and CDR2 FQNEAQ (reference sequence). The CDR3 nucleotides are TGTGCCAGCAGCCGGACTAGCGGGAGGAGAACAGATACGCAGTATTTT. Amino acids: CASSRTSGRRTDTQYF. Together with reference TRBV7-9 and TRBJ2-3, the CDR3 gives the full variable domain: DTGVSQNPRHKITKRGQNVTFRCDPISEHNRLYWYRQTLGQGPEFLTYFQNEAQLEKSRLLSDRFSAERPKGSFSTLEIQRTEQGDSAMYLCASSRTSGRRTDTQYFGPGTRLTVL.

The V and J genes are TRBV10-3 and TRBJ1-1; D uncertain. The CDR3 spans 12 residues. V was shortened by 3 bases and J by 11 bases, with 13 bases between the two germline ends. CDR1 is ENHRY and CDR2 is SYGVKD in the germline V gene. The DNA of the CDR3 is TGTGCCATCAGTGAAGCGGGCCAGAGGGCTTTCTTT. The encoded protein is CAISEAGQRAFF.

V is TRBV9 and J is TRBJ2-5, with D possibly matching TRBD2 (6 bases). Germline CDR1 reads SGDLS; CDR2 reads YYNGEE. V was clipped by 3 bases and J by 1 base, with 7 bases between them. This CDR3 has 13 residues. The CDR3 protein is CASSATSQETQYF. In DNA form, the CDR3 reads TGTGCCAGCAGCGCGACTAGCCAAGAGACCCAGTACTTC.

This chain's CDR3 is CASSESGDLSYTF. CDR3 in DNA: TGTGCCAGCAGTGAATCAGGGGACCTGAGCTACACCTTC. This chain connects TRBV2 to TRBJ1-2; D is perhaps TRBD1 (6 bases). Germline V gene lookup returns CDR1 SNHLY and CDR2 FYNNEI. CDR3 length: 13 amino acids. Trimming left V 2 bases short and J 9 bases short, with 13 bases between.

This clone was found a few times. The chain has TRBV4-1 and TRBJ1-2, with 8 positions matching TRBD1. With V trimmed by 1 base and J by 7 bases, 11 bases remained unmatched. Germline V gene sequence: CDR1 MGHRA, CDR2 YSYEKL. This CDR3 is built from 16 residues. The CDR3 DNA reads as TGCGCCAGCAGCCAAGCAGACAGGGGTCTGTCTGGTGGCTACACCTTC. It yields the protein CASSQADRGLSGGYTF.

The rearrangement uses TRBV27 and TRBJ2-1; 13 nucleotides line up with TRBD2. CDR1 MNHEY and CDR2 SMNVEV come from the germline V gene (reference sequence). Trimming took 6 bases from V and 6 from J; bases not matched to a gene: 2. The CDR3 loop spans 14 amino acids. This CDR3 reads CASSRTSGGNEQFF. In DNA, the CDR3 is TGTGCCAGCAGCCGGACTAGCGGGGGCAATGAGCAGTTCTTC.

The chain recombines TRBV5-1 with TRBJ1-1, with D possibly matching TRBD1 (5 bases). The V end was cut by 5 bases, the J end by 1 base, with 18 bases between. Germline values: CDR1 SGHRS, CDR2 YFSETQ. The CDR3 has 16 amino acids. CDR3 amino acids: CASSWGSAEGNTEAFF. The CDR3 DNA reads TGCGCCAGCAGTTGGGGGTCTGCGGAGGGGAACACTGAAGCTTTCTTT.

Comment on this clone: In the same sample, other DNA sequences code for this CDR3. The V and J genes are TRBV28 and TRBJ1-2; unclear D gene. The V gene lost 1 base and the J gene lost 4 bases, with 4 bases spanning the gap. CDR1 is MDHEN, CDR2 SYDVKM, per germline. This CDR3 has 12 amino acids. The CDR3: CASSLSGYGYTF. The CDR3 bases are TGTGCCAGCAGTTTATCGGGCTATGGCTACACCTTC.

The V gene is TRBV9, the J gene TRBJ1-1; 8 bases are shared with TRBD1. This CDR3 region has 16 residues. V was pared by 0 bases and J by 4 bases, with 8 bases of the junction left unmatched. Germline CDR1 is SGDLS and CDR2 is YYNGEE. CDR3 residues: CASSVGAGGGGTEAFF. The DNA for the CDR3 is TGTGCCAGCAGCGTAGGAGCAGGGGGCGGGGGCACTGAAGCTTTCTTT.

This chain joins TRBV27 and TRBJ2-1; the match to TRBD2 covers 16 bases. The CDR3 covers 20 residues. The germline V gene encodes CDR1 MNHEY and CDR2 SMNVEV (reference sequence). V shed 7 bases, J shed 0 bases, and the junction held 12 bases outside the gene matches. The CDR3 sequence: CASTPLGLAGGSSSYNEQFF. The CDR3, as DNA: TGTGCCAGCACCCCCCTGGGACTAGCGGGAGGGTCAAGCTCCTACAATGAGCAGTTCTTC.

CDR3 sequence: CASSQTRTRGPPSLSGNTIYF. The CDR3 bases are TGCGCCAGCAGTCAAACCCGCACGCGAGGGCCTCCCTCTCTCTCTGGAAACACCATATATTTT. This rearrangement joins TRBV23-1 to TRBJ1-3; no clear D gene. TRBV23-1 is an open reading frame, and its role is uncertain. Trimming removed 2 bases from V and 0 bases from J, with 26 bases in between. The CDR3 loop spans 21 amino acids.

The J gene is TRBJ2-7, the V gene TRBV24-1; TRBD1 aligns across 7 bases. Germline V gene data show CDR1 as KGHDR and CDR2 as SFDVKD. V trimming: 6 bases; J trimming: 0 bases; junction bases outside the gene matches: 4. This CDR3 has 14 residues. CDR3 residues: CATSSGQDSYEQYF. The CDR3 region has the DNA TGTGCCACCAGTTCAGGACAGGACTCCTACGAGCAGTACTTC.

V gene TRBV19 combines with J gene TRBJ2-5, with 10 bases lining up with TRBD2. With V trimmed by 5 bases and J by 2 bases, 8 bases remained unmatched. This CDR3 is built from 16 residues. Germline values: CDR1 LNHDA, CDR2 SQIVND (reference sequence). CDR3 sequence (DNA): TGTGCCAGTAGTCCCTGGACTAGCGGAGATCAAGAGACCCAGTACTTC. Protein: CASSPWTSGDQETQYF.

This clone came up a few times. The genes are TRBV10-3 and TRBJ2-7; TRBD2 is a possible D gene (5 bases). CDR3 length: 14 residues. CDR1 is ENHRY and CDR2 is SYGVKD in the germline V gene. Trimming pared 6 bases from V and 3 bases from J, leaving 15 bases between. CDR3 nucleotides: TGTGCCATCAGGATGGACTTCAAACGCTACGAGCAGTACTTC. It codes for CAIRMDFKRYEQYF.

In this sample, this clone turned up a few times. The identical CDR3 is also encoded by other nucleotide sequences in the sample. The chain uses TRBV18 and TRBJ1-5; 7 bases map to TRBD1. This CDR3 spans 14 amino acids. The V and J ends lost 3 bases and 4 bases, in that order; junction bases with no gene match: 3. Germline-derived CDR1 and CDR2 are KGHSH and LQKENI. Written as DNA, the CDR3 is TGTGCCAGCTCACCTCCAGGGGGAAATCAGCCCCAGCATTTT. Translated, it gives CASSPPGGNQPQHF.

The J gene is TRBJ2-7, the V gene TRBV5-1, with 8 bases aligning to TRBD2. Germline CDR1 reads SGHRS; CDR2 reads YFSETQ. Trimming at V came to 4 bases and at J to 0 bases, leaving 6 bases not matched to a gene. This CDR3 is built from 15 residues. The CDR3 coding sequence is TGCGCCAGCAGCCCAATAGCGGGGAGCTCCTACGAGCAGTACTTC. This encodes CASSPIAGSSYEQYF.

The chain employs TRBV3-1 (or the pseudogene TRBV3-2) and TRBJ1-1; D unclear. Trimming pared 3 bases from V and 0 bases from J, leaving 11 bases between. The CDR3 runs to 15 residues. The germline V gene encodes CDR1 LGHDT and CDR2 YNNKEL (reference sequence). The chain's CDR3 is CASSHFQSMNTEAFF. For the CDR3, the DNA is TGTGCCAGCAGCCACTTTCAGTCCATGAACACTGAAGCTTTCTTT.

The chain uses TRBV6-5 and TRBJ2-7; TRBD2 is a possible D gene (6 bases). The CDR3 is 14 amino acids. Deletions cut 6 bases from V and 3 bases from J, with 15 bases between. The germline gives CDR1 MNHEY, CDR2 SVGAGI. The CDR3 loop reads CASRTVGGSYEQYF. CDR3 nucleotide sequence: TGTGCCAGCAGGACGGTGGGGGGTAGCTACGAGCAGTACTTC.

J is TRBJ1-1 and V is TRBV28, with D hard to call. From germline, CDR1 is MDHEN and CDR2 SYDVKM. The CDR3 is 12 amino acids. V dropped 7 bases and J dropped 3 bases, with 9 bases sitting between them. The CDR3 loop reads CASTGVYTEAFF. CDR3 coding DNA: TGTGCCAGCACAGGCGTGTACACTGAAGCTTTCTTT.

The rearrangement links TRBV11-2 to TRBJ1-2; possible D gene TRBD1, 6 bases. Trimming shortened V by 3 bases and J by 4 bases, and 12 bases separated the two germline ends. Germline V CDR1 and CDR2: SGHAT, FQNNGV. The CDR3 runs 14 residues. CDR3 in DNA: TGTGCCAGCAGCTTCGGGGGGCCGGGCTATGGCTACACCTTC. Protein sequence: CASSFGGPGYGYTF.

The chain has TRBV3-1 (or the pseudogene TRBV3-2) and TRBJ1-6; 10 bases line up with TRBD1. The CDR3 covers 18 residues. CDR1 and CDR2 from the germline V gene are LGHDT and YNNKEL (reference sequence). Losses at the gene ends were 4 bases for V and 9 bases for J; bases not matched to a gene: 15. CDR3 in DNA: TGTGCCAGCAGCCGGCGGGACAGGGGCGGTTTAGGGGGTTCACCCCTCCACTTT. This gives the protein CASSRRDRGGLGGSPLHF.

The rearrangement joins TRBV7-3 to TRBJ1-2; D gene uncertain. The CDR3 is 15 amino acids. CDR1 is SGHTA, CDR2 FQGTGA, per germline. Trimming stripped 2 bases from V and 4 bases from J, with 14 bases between. The CDR3 loop is CASSLSPESSYGYTF. Here the CDR3 DNA reads TGTGCCAGCAGCTTATCCCCCGAGTCAAGCTATGGCTACACCTTC.

This chain joins TRBV7-8 and TRBJ1-4; TRBD1 matches at 9 bases. This CDR3 region has 15 residues. V was clipped by 4 bases and J by 7 bases; unmatched bases: 7. Germline loops: CDR1 SGHVS, CDR2 FQNEAQ. CDR3 region: CASSSSGTGSEKLFF. Written as DNA, the CDR3 is TGTGCCAGCAGCTCCTCCGGGACAGGGAGTGAAAAACTGTTTTTT. The complete variable domain, with remaining parts taken from reference TRBV7-8 and TRBJ1-4, reads GAGVSQSPRYKVAKRGQDVALRCDPISGHVSLFWYQQALGQGPEFLTYFQNEAQLDKSGLPSDRFFAERPEGSVSTLKIQRTQQEDSAVYLCASSSSGTGSEKLFFGSGTQLSVL.